Listed below are T cell receptor beta chains from one sample, sequenced in a study of cytomegalovirus exposure and HLA in healthy donors. Data came from immunoSEQ multiplex PCR; TCRdb stores just in-frame clones and leaves some out. The sample holds 200,000 to 250,000 clones, roughly 88% seen once. The material sequenced was PBMCs. These receptors were obtained from a boy aged 2 to 10 in good health and CMV-seronegative. CDR3s include the opening cysteine and the closing phenylalanine or tryptophan. A D gene is named only where the DNA matches it firmly. Expanded clones are given a class, and other clones once, few, many or no size at all.

v_call	d_call	j_call	clone_size	cdr3_aa	cdr3_nt
TRBV11-2	TRBD2	TRBJ2-3	NA	CASSPIVAGGPDTQYF	TGTGCCAGCAGCCCGATTGTGGCGGGGGGGCCAGATACGCAGTATTTT
TRBV18	TRBD1	TRBJ1-2	NA	CASSRGQGDGYTF	TGTGCCAGCTCCCGTGGACAGGGTGATGGCTACACCTTC
TRBV4-1	NA	TRBJ1-4	few	CASSLRTATNEKLFF	TGCGCCAGCAGCTTACGGACAGCAACTAATGAAAAACTGTTTTTT
TRBV19	NA	TRBJ1-2	NA	CASSIGTRGYYGYTF	TGTGCCAGTAGTATAGGTACCAGGGGATACTATGGCTACACCTTC
TRBV9	TRBD1	TRBJ1-1	NA	CASSTQGTTEAFF	TGTGCCAGCAGCACACAGGGGACCACTGAAGCTTTCTTT
TRBV19	NA	TRBJ1-5	NA	CASTNILQDSNQPQHF	TGTGCCAGTACCAATATCCTCCAGGACTCCAATCAGCCCCAGCATTTT
TRBV5-1	NA	TRBJ2-5	NA	CASSTRDFKETQYF	TGCGCCAGCAGCACCCGGGACTTTAAAGAGACCCAGTACTTC
TRBV5-1	NA	TRBJ2-3	NA	CASSFAGGLSTDTQYF	TGCGCCAGCAGCTTTGCTGGTGGACTTTCCACAGATACGCAGTATTTT
TRBV6-1	TRBD1	TRBJ2-7	NA	CASSWGQARSYEQYF	TGTGCCAGCAGTTGGGGACAGGCTCGCTCCTACGAGCAGTACTTC
TRBV29-1	TRBD1	TRBJ1-1	NA	CSVTLTGSEAFF	TGCAGCGTCACCCTGACAGGGAGCGAAGCTTTCTTT
TRBV6-4	TRBD1	TRBJ1-1	NA	CASSRDRTGGGEAFF	TGTGCCAGCAGTAGAGATCGGACAGGGGGGGGTGAAGCTTTCTTT
TRBV18	NA	TRBJ2-2	NA	CASSPDYGVTGELFF	TGTGCCAGCTCACCAGACTACGGGGTTACCGGGGAGCTGTTTTTT
TRBV13	TRBD1	TRBJ2-7	NA	CASSLGEQGAPHEQYF	TGTGCCAGCAGCTTAGGCGAACAGGGGGCGCCCCACGAGCAGTACTTC
TRBV6-1	NA	TRBJ2-3	NA	CASSDDREVVLDTQYF	TGTGCCAGCAGTGACGACAGGGAGGTGGTTTTAGATACGCAGTATTTT
TRBV10-3	NA	TRBJ1-1	NA	CAAIKTSGWLNTEAFF	TGTGCCGCCATCAAAACATCAGGGTGGCTGAACACTGAAGCTTTCTTT
TRBV18	NA	TRBJ2-7	NA	CASSQREQGLGSYEQYF	TGTGCCAGCTCACAACGCGAACAGGGTCTTGGCTCCTACGAGCAGTACTTC
TRBV7-6	NA	TRBJ2-7	NA	CASSISPGTSLYEQYF	TGTGCCAGCAGCATATCCCCCGGGACAAGCCTTTACGAGCAGTACTTC
TRBV19	NA	TRBJ2-6	NA	CASSPPGHISGANVLTF	TGTGCCAGTAGTCCCCCGGGACACATCTCGGGGGCCAACGTCCTGACTTTC
TRBV6-1	TRBD2	TRBJ2-2	NA	CASTTTAGGPFELFF	TGTGCCAGCACCACAACAGCGGGAGGGCCTTTTGAGCTGTTTTTT
TRBV5-4	TRBD2	TRBJ2-1	NA	CASTATSGHSYNEQFF	TGTGCCAGCACCGCGACTAGCGGTCACTCCTACAATGAGCAGTTCTTC
TRBV7-3	NA	TRBJ2-1	NA	CASSLTFGAYEQFF	TGTGCCAGCAGCTTAACTTTTGGAGCATATGAGCAGTTCTTC
TRBV2	NA	TRBJ2-7	NA	CASSEDQTRLYEQYF	TGTGCCAGCAGTGAAGACCAAACTAGACTCTACGAGCAGTACTTC
TRBV7-9	TRBD2	TRBJ2-3	NA	CASSYGLEDTQYF	TGTGCCAGCAGCTATGGACTAGAAGATACGCAGTATTTT
TRBV6-5	TRBD1	TRBJ1-1	NA	CASSDSGGLTEAFF	TGTGCCAGCAGCGACTCAGGGGGTTTAACTGAAGCTTTCTTT
TRBV7-2	TRBD2	TRBJ2-2	NA	CASSRSPRLAGGAGELFF	TGTGCCAGCAGCCGCTCGCCCCGACTAGCGGGAGGCGCCGGGGAGCTGTTTTTT
TRBV6-1	NA	TRBJ2-5	NA	CASSGNSQETQYF	TGTGCCAGCAGTGGTAATAGCCAAGAGACCCAGTACTTC
TRBV9	NA	TRBJ1-2	NA	CASSVAGNYGYTF	TGTGCCAGCAGCGTGGCGGGGAACTATGGCTACACCTTC
TRBV30	NA	TRBJ2-2	few	CAWNGPLLGGLFF	TGTGCCTGGAACGGGCCTCTTTTGGGGGGGCTGTTTTTT
TRBV5-4	TRBD2	TRBJ2-5	once	CASRPGTSGPGETQYF	TGTGCCAGCAGACCCGGGACTAGCGGGCCCGGGGAGACCCAGTACTTC
TRBV4-2	TRBD2	TRBJ2-1	NA	CASSQPYGRGASGRALVPYNEQFF	TGTGCCAGCAGCCAACCCTATGGACGGGGGGCTAGCGGGAGGGCCCTTGTGCCCTACAATGAGCAGTTCTTC
TRBV6-1	NA	TRBJ1-1	few	CASSEVRGGRVTEAFF	TGTGCCAGCAGTGAAGTTCGGGGGGGGAGGGTCACTGAAGCTTTCTTT
TRBV10-3	TRBD1	TRBJ1-1	few	CAIRDGTEQAFF	TGTGCCATCAGAGACGGGACAGAGCAAGCTTTCTTT
TRBV30	TRBD1	TRBJ1-5	NA	CAWSGDSLNQPQHF	TGTGCCTGGAGTGGGGACAGTTTAAATCAGCCCCAGCATTTT
TRBV15	TRBD1	TRBJ2-2	NA	CATKGTADTGELFF	TGTGCCACCAAGGGGACAGCGGACACCGGGGAGCTGTTTTTT
TRBV29-1	TRBD1	TRBJ1-5	NA	CSVETGGGNQPQHF	TGCAGCGTTGAGACAGGGGGCGGCAATCAGCCCCAGCATTTT
TRBV12-5	NA	TRBJ1-1	NA	CASGPNRDFTEAFF	TGTGCTAGTGGGCCCAACAGGGATTTCACTGAAGCTTTCTTT
TRBV2	TRBD2	TRBJ2-7	NA	CASSVLAGVEQYF	TGTGCCAGCAGTGTACTAGCGGGGGTCGAGCAGTACTTC
TRBV5-6	NA	TRBJ2-5	NA	CASYAGGREETQYF	TGTGCCAGCTATGCCGGGGGGCGCGAAGAGACCCAGTACTTC
TRBV4-1	TRBD2	TRBJ2-1	NA	CASSQGLAASYNEQFF	TGCGCCAGCAGCCAAGGTCTAGCGGCCTCATACAATGAGCAGTTCTTC
TRBV10-3	NA	TRBJ1-4	NA	CAISDGGHHNEKLFF	TGTGCCATCAGTGATGGGGGACACCATAATGAAAAACTGTTTTTT
TRBV5-4	TRBD1	TRBJ2-5	NA	CASSLGGAGRETQYF	TGTGCCAGCAGCTTAGGGGGCGCCGGGCGAGAGACCCAGTACTTC
TRBV7-6	TRBD1	TRBJ1-5	NA	CASSSRQGRSGDQPQHF	TGTGCCAGCAGCTCCCGACAGGGACGGTCGGGGGATCAGCCCCAGCATTTT
TRBV6-6	NA	TRBJ2-7	NA	CASSPGPSYEQYF	TGTGCCAGCAGCCCTGGGCCATCCTACGAGCAGTACTTC
TRBV9	TRBD2	TRBJ2-5	NA	CASSVGGREVETQYF	TGTGCCAGCAGCGTAGGGGGGCGGGAGGTGGAGACCCAGTACTTC
TRBV2	NA	TRBJ1-2	NA	CASSLNRGGDGYTF	TGTGCCAGCAGCCTAAACCGGGGAGGGGATGGCTACACCTTC
TRBV5-1	TRBD1	TRBJ1-1	NA	CASSLVGAGQGTEAFF	TGCGCCAGCAGCTTGGTTGGCGCCGGACAGGGCACTGAAGCTTTCTTT
TRBV11-2	TRBD1	TRBJ2-7	few	CASSLSRTGAEQYF	TGTGCCAGCAGCTTAAGTAGGACAGGGGCCGAGCAGTACTTC
TRBV4-1	TRBD2	TRBJ2-1	NA	CASSPTTSAEQFF	TGCGCCAGCAGCCCAACCACTAGCGCAGAGCAGTTCTTC
TRBV5-6	NA	TRBJ2-7	NA	CASSLSNTYEQYF	TGTGCCAGCAGCTTAAGTAACACCTACGAGCAGTACTTC
TRBV25-1	NA	TRBJ1-2	once	CASSGSRRVGYTF	TGTGCCAGCAGTGGATCTCGGAGGGTTGGCTACACCTTC
TRBV5-1	TRBD2	TRBJ2-1	NA	CASSSAGGPQHEQFF	TGCGCCAGCAGCTCAGCGGGAGGGCCGCAACATGAGCAGTTCTTC
TRBV2	TRBD1	TRBJ2-2	NA	CASSLGQGSGELFF	TGTGCCAGCAGTCTCGGACAGGGAAGCGGGGAGCTGTTTTTT
TRBV27	TRBD1	TRBJ1-1	NA	CASRTSTGGNTEAFF	TGTGCCAGCAGGACGTCGACAGGGGGGAACACTGAAGCTTTCTTT
TRBV5-4	TRBD1	TRBJ1-1	NA	CASSLAPGGITEAFF	TGTGCCAGCAGCTTGGCCCCAGGGGGCATAACTGAAGCTTTCTTT
TRBV29-1	TRBD2	TRBJ2-3	NA	CSVRGLVTDTQYF	TGCAGCGTTAGGGGACTAGTGACAGATACGCAGTATTTT
TRBV19	TRBD1	TRBJ2-7	NA	CASSVRDRERHEQYF	TGTGCCAGTAGTGTCCGGGACAGGGAGAGACACGAGCAGTACTTC
TRBV6-5	NA	TRBJ1-2	NA	CASSYYRETANYGYTF	TGTGCCAGCAGTTACTACAGGGAGACTGCTAACTATGGCTACACCTTC
TRBV7-9	TRBD1	TRBJ2-7	NA	CASSLGGDRGNQKQYF	TGTGCCAGCAGCTTAGGGGGGGACAGGGGGAATCAAAAGCAGTACTTC
TRBV10-3	TRBD1	TRBJ2-6	NA	CAISESDRTGTSGANVLTF	TGTGCCATCAGTGAGTCTGATAGGACAGGGACCTCTGGGGCCAACGTCCTGACTTTC